The 30 T cell receptor beta chains reported below all come from one sample, sequenced in a study of long-term antiretroviral therapy in people with HIV. At survey level, the immunoSEQ assay was run in its v3.0 version. Generated by immunoSEQ multiplex PCR, the TCRdb table keeps only in-frame clones and is missing some. Of some 25,000 clones listed, about 80% were seen once; the top ten hold approximately 5.1%. Source: unsorted PBMCs, taken 0.7 years before starting antiretroviral therapy. The receptors shown here come from a man aged 25-45 years with HIV.

This chain joins TRBV10-3 and TRBJ2-5; a possible D gene is TRBD1 (6 bases). The CDR3 is 16 residues long. CDR1 and CDR2 from the germline V gene are ENHRY and SYGVKD. Trimming removed 0 bases from V and 5 bases from J, with 16 bases in between. This CDR3 is CAISESIIRGMETQYF. The CDR3 DNA follows: TGTGCCATCAGTGAGTCGATAATTAGGGGGATGGAGACCCAGTACTTC.

The V and J genes are TRBV14 and TRBJ1-6; D not certain. Trimming stripped 7 bases from V and 7 bases from J, with 14 bases between. The CDR3 sequence is 14 residues long. The V gene's germline CDR1 is SGHDN and CDR2 FVKESK. CDR3 nucleotides: TGTGCCAGCAAAAAGGAGACCGCCAATTCACCCCTCCACTTT. It codes for CASKKETANSPLHF.

There are a few counts of this clone. The chain carries TRBV7-9 and TRBJ1-3; 7 bases match TRBD1. The V gene end was trimmed by 2 bases and the J gene end by 2 bases; junction bases not matched to a gene: 3. Germline V gives CDR1 SEHNR, CDR2 FQNEAQ (reference sequence). The CDR3 covers 15 residues. The CDR3 sequence: CASSLLTGPGNTIYF. Written as DNA, the CDR3 is TGTGCCAGCAGCTTACTGACAGGGCCTGGAAACACCATATATTTT. Full variable domain (remainder filled in from reference TRBV7-9 and TRBJ1-3): DTGVSQNPRHKITKRGQNVTFRCDPISEHNRLYWYRQTLGQGPEFLTYFQNEAQLEKSRLLSDRFSAERPKGSFSTLEIQRTEQGDSAMYLCASSLLTGPGNTIYFGEGSWLTVV.

The rearrangement uses TRBV19 and TRBJ1-5; tentatively, D is TRBD1 (6 bases). Germline V CDR1 and CDR2: LNHDA, SQIVND (reference sequence). The V gene lost 9 bases and the J gene lost 2 bases, with 14 bases spanning the gap. This CDR3 region has 14 residues. CDR3 nucleotide sequence: TGTGCCAGGGCAACAGGGTTTGGCAATCAGCCCCAGCATTTT. As protein: CARATGFGNQPQHF.

The V call is TRBV11-1, the J call TRBJ2-5; 7 bases are shared with TRBD2. The germline V gene encodes CDR1 SGHAT and CDR2 FQDESV (reference sequence). CDR3 length: 16 amino acids. V trimming: 2 bases; J trimming: 5 bases; junction bases outside the gene matches: 11. As DNA, the CDR3 is TGTGCCAGCAGCTTAATGGCGGGGGTAAGGTTGGAGACCCAGTACTTC. The encoded protein is CASSLMAGVRLETQYF.

V is TRBV5-4 and J is TRBJ2-2, with D unclear. The length of the CDR3 is 15 residues. The germline V and J ends were trimmed by 0 bases and 2 bases, with 8 bases remaining between them. Per the germline V gene, CDR1 is SGHNT and CDR2 is YYREEE (reference sequence). Written as DNA, the CDR3 is TGTGCCAGCAGCTTGGAATTGGGAAACACCGGGGAGCTGTTTTTT. It yields the protein CASSLELGNTGELFF.

The CDR3 DNA reads as TGTGCCATCAGTGAAGCCAGGGAACCACACTATGGCTACACCTTC. The encoded protein is CAISEAREPHYGYTF. The chain links TRBV10-3 to TRBJ1-2; perhaps TRBD1 as D (5 bases). V gave up 3 bases and J gave up 3 bases, with 14 bases separating them. The CDR3 consists of 15 residues. The germline CDR1 and CDR2 sequences are ENHRY and SYGVKD.

V usage is TRBV9 and J usage is TRBJ1-2; unclear D gene. The CDR3 has 13 residues. Germline CDR1 is SGDLS and CDR2 is YYNGEE. V gave up 4 bases and J gave up 1 base, with 8 bases separating them. CDR3 DNA: TGTGCCAGCAGCTCTCTAAGTAACTATGGCTACACCTTC. This translates into CASSSLSNYGYTF.

The rearrangement links TRBV2 to TRBJ1-2; D is unresolved. Germline V gives CDR1 SNHLY, CDR2 FYNNEI. V shed 1 base and J shed 8 bases, with 8 bases lying between them. The CDR3 sequence is 12 residues long. CDR3 coding DNA: TGTGCCAGCAGTGAAGGGGAGCTGGGCTACACCTTC. Its protein product is CASSEGELGYTF.

The chain combines TRBV5-1 with TRBJ2-3; D remains unclear. This CDR3 has 13 amino acids. Per the germline V gene, CDR1 is SGHRS and CDR2 is YFSETQ. Trimming removed 2 bases from V and 2 bases from J, with 6 bases in between. The CDR3 loop reads CASSFGNTDTQYF. CDR3 bases: TGCGCCAGCAGCTTTGGCAACACAGATACGCAGTATTTT. The whole variable domain, remainder taken from reference TRBV5-1 and TRBJ2-3, is KAGVTQTPRYLIKTRGQQVTLSCSPISGHRSVSWYQQTPGQGLQFLFEYFSETQRNKGNFPGRFSGRQFSNSRSEMNVSTLELGDSALYLCASSFGNTDTQYFGPGTRLTVL.

This chain links TRBV6-5 with TRBJ2-2, with D tentatively TRBD1 (6 bases). Trimming left V 6 bases short and J 6 bases short, with 14 bases between. Germline assignment: CDR1 MNHEY and CDR2 SVGAGI. The CDR3 is made up of 14 amino acids. Written as DNA, the CDR3 is TGTGCCAGCAGCCCACAGGGAACCCCCGGGGAGCTGTTTTTT. Translated: CASSPQGTPGELFF.

The gene calls are TRBV6-1 and TRBJ2-1, with D unresolved. Germline CDR1 MNHNS, CDR2 SASEGT. Trimming took off 2 bases at V and 7 bases at J, with 12 bases between the two ends. The CDR3 has 14 amino acids. The CDR3 coding sequence is TGTGCCAGCAGTGAACAAGCATTGAGGAATGAGCAGTTCTTC. It specifies CASSEQALRNEQFF.

Regarding this clone: Sequence at one end of the junction differs from germline and may be a read error. This rearrangement joins TRBV6-5 to TRBJ2-1, with D perhaps TRBD2 (6 bases). The germline CDR1 and CDR2 sequences are MNHEY and SVGAGI. The CDR3 runs to 14 residues. CDR3 sequence (DNA): TGCGCTGTTGGGCGGGGAAGCTCCTACAATGAGCAGTTCTTC. This codes for CAVGRGSSYNEQFF.

The chain carries TRBV19 and TRBJ2-1, with a possible D match to TRBD1 (6 bases). With 1 base removed from V and 9 bases from J, the gap between germline ends came to 13 bases. The CDR3 covers 14 residues. Per germline, CDR1 LNHDA and CDR2 SQIVND (reference sequence). CDR3 coding DNA: TGTGCCAGTAGTATAGTAGCCAGGGGCCTTGAGCAGTTCTTC. Amino acid sequence: CASSIVARGLEQFF.

The chain uses TRBV18 and TRBJ2-1, with TRBD1 identical over 7 bases. Germline lookup yields CDR1 KGHSH and CDR2 LQKENI. CDR3 length: 14 residues. V was clipped by 8 bases and J by 7 bases; unmatched bases: 11. Here the CDR3 DNA reads TGTGCCAGCCGGCAGGGACAGCAATTGAATGAGCAGTTCTTC. Translated, it gives CASRQGQQLNEQFF. The variable domain in full, with the rest retrieved from reference TRBV18 and TRBJ2-1, is NAGVMQNPRHLVRRRGQEARLRCSPMKGHSHVYWYRQLPEEGLKFMVYLQKENIIDESGMPKERFSAEFPKEGPSILRIQQVVRGDSAAYFCASRQGQQLNEQFFGPGTRLTVL.

This rearrangement joins TRBV28 to TRBJ1-2; 9 nucleotides match TRBD1. Germline loops: CDR1 MDHEN, CDR2 SYDVKM. Unmatched junction bases numbered 4, after V lost 8 bases and J lost 0 bases. CDR3 length: 14 amino acids. The CDR3 DNA reads TGTGCCAGCGACAGGGGGAAGCCTAACTATGGCTACACCTTC. This encodes CASDRGKPNYGYTF.

The V and J genes are TRBV19 and TRBJ2-1; D remains unclear. The V end was cut by 4 bases, the J end by 5 bases, with 6 bases between. Germline values: CDR1 LNHDA, CDR2 SQIVND (reference sequence). This CDR3 region has 12 residues. The CDR3 protein is CASSRVDNEQFF. The CDR3 coding sequence is TGTGCCAGTAGTAGGGTGGACAATGAGCAGTTCTTC.

V usage is TRBV6-5 and J usage is TRBJ2-5, with D tentatively TRBD1 (5 bases). CDR3 length: 13 residues. CDR1 is MNHEY and CDR2 is SVGAGI in the germline V gene. With 6 bases removed from V and 7 bases from J, the gap between germline ends came to 15 bases. This CDR3 is CASSLRLQGTQYF. In DNA, the CDR3 is TGTGCCAGCAGCCTCAGGCTCCAGGGGACCCAGTACTTC.

A few counts support this clone. V gene TRBV11-2 combines with J gene TRBJ2-7; a weak D match, TRBD1 (5 bases). CDR3 length: 13 amino acids. V was pared by 6 bases and J by 1 base, with 10 bases between. CDR1 SGHAT and CDR2 FQNNGV come from the germline V gene. CDR3 region: CASSIDRSYEQYF. The CDR3 DNA follows: TGTGCCAGCAGTATCGACAGATCCTACGAGCAGTACTTC. The full variable domain, completed using reference TRBV11-2 and TRBJ2-7, is EAGVAQSPRYKIIEKRQSVAFWCNPISGHATLYWYQQILGQGPKLLIQFQNNGVVDDSQLPKDRFSAERLKGVDSTLKIQPAKLEDSAVYLCASSIDRSYEQYFGPGTRLTVT.

The rearrangement uses TRBV14 and TRBJ2-3, with D possibly being TRBD2 (6 bases). V shed 1 base and J shed 0 bases, with 11 bases lying between them. Germline assignment: CDR1 SGHDN and CDR2 FVKESK. The CDR3 sequence is 16 residues long. For the CDR3, the DNA is TGTGCCAGCAGCCAAGGGGCCCGGGGGAGCACAGATACGCAGTATTTT. Translating gives CASSQGARGSTDTQYF.

The J gene is TRBJ1-3, the V gene TRBV9, with 9 bases aligning to TRBD1. Germline assignment: CDR1 SGDLS and CDR2 YYNGEE. V dropped 3 bases and J dropped 2; count of bases not matched to a gene: 9. The CDR3 extends over 17 amino acids. CDR3 sequence reads: CASSATPGQGAGNTIYF. DNA for the CDR3: TGTGCCAGCAGCGCAACCCCGGGACAGGGTGCTGGAAACACCATATATTTT.

The chain couples TRBV28 to TRBJ1-6; TRBD1 aligns across 8 bases. CDR1 and CDR2 from the germline V gene are MDHEN and SYDVKM. The CDR3 is 16 amino acids. After removal of 6 bases from V and 7 bases from J, the junction contained 11 bases not matched to a gene. CDR3 region: CASSRSSGQVNSPLHF. CDR3 in DNA: TGTGCCAGCAGCCGTTCTTCGGGACAGGTAAATTCACCCCTCCACTTT.

The gene calls are TRBV7-9 and TRBJ1-4; TRBD1 might be the D (5 bases). Germline V gene sequence: CDR1 SEHNR, CDR2 FQNEAQ (reference sequence). Trimming took off 5 bases at V and 3 bases at J, with 13 bases between the two ends. The CDR3 contains 15 residues. The chain's CDR3 is CASSPGSGSNEKLFF. The CDR3 DNA sequence: TGTGCCAGCAGCCCAGGGTCAGGATCTAATGAAAAACTGTTTTTT.

V is TRBV28 and J is TRBJ1-2; D gene uncertain. V was shortened by 6 bases and J by 2 bases, with 16 bases between the two germline ends. This CDR3 comprises 15 residues. Germline V CDR1 and CDR2: MDHEN, SYDVKM. The CDR3: CASSPPGRANYGYTF. The DNA of the CDR3 is TGTGCCAGCAGCCCCCCGGGCAGAGCCAACTATGGCTACACCTTC.

The CDR3, as DNA: TGCAGCGTTGTCCCCACTAGCGGAGTTTACGAGCAGTACTTC. As protein: CSVVPTSGVYEQYF. This chain connects TRBV29-1 to TRBJ2-7; 8 nucleotides match TRBD2. Germline V lookup: CDR1 SQVTM, CDR2 ANQGSEA. The length of the CDR3 is 14 residues. J gave up 4 bases and V 4 bases, and 9 bases lay outside the gene matches.

The CDR3 DNA reads as TGTGCCTGGAACGGGCCCATCGCGTACACTGAAGCTTTCTTT. It yields the protein CAWNGPIAYTEAFF. The V and J genes are TRBV30 and TRBJ1-1; no clear D gene. Germline CDR1 and CDR2: GTSNPN and SVGIG (reference sequence). Trimming left V 4 bases short and J 3 bases short, with 15 bases between. This CDR3 is built from 14 residues.

V is TRBV7-6 and J is TRBJ2-7, with D perhaps TRBD1 or TRBD2 (5 bases each). With 4 bases removed from V and 3 bases from J, the gap between germline ends came to 13 bases. This CDR3 is 14 amino acids long. Germline V gene data show CDR1 as SGHVS and CDR2 as FNYEAQ. The CDR3 region is CASSSMGPYYEQYF. In nucleotides, the CDR3 is TGTGCCAGCAGCTCGATGGGACCTTACTACGAGCAGTACTTC.

The CDR3 DNA is TGTGCCACCAGCAGAGATGGGGACAGCAATCAGCCCCAGCATTTT. Protein: CATSRDGDSNQPQHF. The chain employs TRBV15 and TRBJ1-5; TRBD1 might be the D (5 bases). Germline V gene data show CDR1 as LNHNV and CDR2 as YYDKDF (reference sequence). V lost 0 bases and J lost 1, with 7 bases in between. The CDR3 sequence is 15 residues long.

The V and J genes are TRBV9 and TRBJ2-5; possibly TRBD2 for D (6 bases). In germline, CDR1 is SGDLS, CDR2 YYNGEE. The CDR3 totals 14 residues. Trimming took off 0 bases at V and 5 bases at J, with 11 bases between the two ends. Here the CDR3 DNA reads TGTGCCAGCAGCGTAGTTCCGGAGGGGGAGACCCAGTACTTC. Amino acid sequence: CASSVVPEGETQYF.

This rearrangement joins TRBV27 to TRBJ2-5; D unresolved. V lost 5 bases and J 7 bases, leaving 11 bases between the germline ends. The CDR3 extends over 12 amino acids. The V gene's germline CDR1 is MNHEY and CDR2 SMNVEV (reference sequence). CDR3 amino acids: CASSPPRGTQYF. In DNA, the CDR3 is TGTGCCAGCAGTCCCCCCCGCGGGACCCAGTACTTC.